The count of the clone carrying this T cell receptor (beta chain) is one. The antigen remains undetermined. The protocol was immunoSEQ multiplex PCR, while the TCRdb copy is restricted to in-frame clones and leaves out a portion. The sample holds approximately 50,000 clones, approximately 80% seen once. The entry originates in a study of a mutant IDH1 vaccine in newly diagnosed glioma. Study-level background: Patients began vaccination 4-6 weeks after radiotherapy alone, or with temozolomide cycles. Patients arrived already treated with radiotherapy, temozolomide, or both, most having had both.

Germline V lookup: CDR1 SEHNR, CDR2 FQNEAQ (reference sequence). CDR3 length equals 15 residues. Germline trimming cut 4 bases from V and 5 bases from J; bases unmatched to any gene: 9. Study results and limitations: Of all patients, under 95% showed vaccine-induced immune responses.

Time point: week 47, end of study. Doses comprised 300 ug of mutant IDH1 20-mer peptide each, plus topical imiquimod. The source was PBMCs, collected from a glioma patient whose treatment included an IDH1 peptide vaccine. The clonotype originates from a woman aged 35 to 49 with glioma. Some clones in this sample may be carry-over from other donors' samples. V gene TRBV7-9 combines with J gene TRBJ2-3, with TRBD1 matching 7 bases. The CDR3 loop is CASSSRGPVGDTQYF. CDR3 nucleotides: TGTGCCAGCAGCTCTAGGGGGCCAGTTGGAGATACGCAGTATTTT.